This T cell receptor beta chain emerged from a study of early T cells in non-severe SARS-CoV-2 infection. Background on the study: From unsorted whole blood, bulk RNA was sequenced, and the chains remained unpaired.

With regard to this clonotype: The antigen is undetermined.

Study observations and caveats: CD4 and private specificities were missed by VDJdb matching, which favored anti-spike CD8 responses.

This CDR3 has 16 amino acids. Individually, cDNA molecules had unique molecular identifiers attached to them. TCRdb itself ran the 5' RACE reads through MiXCR, one entry per CDR3 protein. The data show around 30,000 distinct CDR3 sequences, more than 4.5% seen once. Sequenced sample: whole blood. J is TRBJ2-1 and V is TRBV3-2; the table names TRBD2, a call not compared with the DNA. TRBV3-2 is labeled a pseudogene. The sequence was obtained from an adult who was a healthcare worker with PCR-confirmed SARS-CoV-2 infection or an uninfected control (not recorded which). CDR3 region: CASSQPSGRGVNEQFF. The CDR3 coding sequence is TGTGCCAGCAGCCAACCGAGCGGGAGAGGGGTCAATGAGCAGTTCTTC.